The 16 T cell receptor beta chains in this list originate from one sample, sequenced in a study of T cell responses to AZD1222 COVID-19 vaccine. Here immunoSEQ multiplex PCR was the method, and the copy in TCRdb shows in-frame clones only, minus some. This sample has about 82,000 clones, with about 90% found just once. The source material was peripheral blood, sampled on day 0 of AZD1222 vaccination. These receptors were obtained from an adult in good health.

The chain has TRBV20-1 and TRBJ1-1; D gene unclear. The V end lost 5 bases, the J end lost 4 bases, and 8 bases lay between the germline ends. CDR3 length: 11 residues. CDR1 is DFQATT and CDR2 is SNEGSKA in the germline V gene (reference sequence). Here the CDR3 reads CSAFRITEAFF. For the CDR3, the DNA is TGCAGTGCTTTCAGGATCACTGAAGCTTTCTTT.

This chain uses TRBV6-5 with TRBJ2-2; D remains unclear. Germline assignment: CDR1 MNHEY and CDR2 SVGAGI. The CDR3 spans 12 residues. Trimming took off 2 bases at V and 6 bases at J, with 4 bases between the two ends. The chain's CDR3 is CASSYGSGELFF. CDR3 nucleotide sequence: TGTGCCAGCAGTTACGGGTCCGGGGAGCTGTTTTTT.

The chain uses TRBV30 and TRBJ1-2; 7 positions agree with TRBD1. CDR3 length: 12 residues. Trimming cost V 8 bases and J 4 bases; bases outside gene matches: 7. Germline values: CDR1 GTSNPN, CDR2 SVGIG (reference sequence). In nucleotides, the CDR3 is TGTGCCCTAAAGGGGGCCGGCTATGGCTACACCTTC. It specifies CALKGAGYGYTF.

The genes are TRBV7-9 and TRBJ1-4; D is ambiguous. Germline V CDR1 and CDR2: SEHNR, FQNEAQ (reference sequence). The CDR3 contains 15 residues. V was clipped by 5 bases and J by 0 bases, with 10 bases between them. Here the CDR3 reads CASSRTTSTNEKLFF. CDR3 bases: TGTGCCAGCAGCCGAACAACCTCAACTAATGAAAAACTGTTTTTT. The variable domain in full, completed from reference TRBV7-9 and TRBJ1-4, reads DTGVSQNPRHKITKRGQNVTFRCDPISEHNRLYWYRQTLGQGPEFLTYFQNEAQLEKSRLLSDRFSAERPKGSFSTLEIQRTEQGDSAMYLCASSRTTSTNEKLFFGSGTQLSVL.

The chain joins TRBV28 to TRBJ2-7; the D gene is possibly TRBD2 (6 bases). The CDR3 contains 14 residues. Trimming took 5 bases from V and 6 from J, leaving 17 bases between them. Germline V CDR1 and CDR2: MDHEN, SYDVKM. CDR3 sequence reads: CASSLPGLVFEQYF. Here the CDR3 DNA reads TGTGCCAGCAGTCTCCCGGGACTGGTGTTCGAGCAGTACTTC.

The chain carries TRBV11-2 and TRBJ1-3, with D tentatively TRBD1 (5 bases). CDR1 is SGHAT and CDR2 is FQNNGV in the germline V gene. Deletions cut 5 bases from V and 0 bases from J, with 11 bases between. The CDR3 contains 15 residues. The CDR3: CASSVGGGSGNTIYF. Written as DNA, the CDR3 is TGTGCCAGCAGCGTCGGGGGGGGCTCTGGAAACACCATATATTTT.

The chain combines TRBV2 with TRBJ1-1, with D perhaps matching TRBD1 (5 bases). The V and J ends lost 8 bases and 1 base respectively, with 11 bases between them. The CDR3 consists of 13 residues. Germline CDR1 and CDR2: SNHLY and FYNNEI. CDR3 coding DNA: TGTGCCAGCTCGGGGCACCCGAACACTGAAGCTTTCTTT. This sequence encodes CASSGHPNTEAFF.

The gene calls are TRBV19 and TRBJ1-2; TRBD1 aligns across 9 bases. Germline lookup yields CDR1 LNHDA and CDR2 SQIVND (reference sequence). Trimming cost V 3 bases and J 5 bases; bases outside gene matches: 1. This CDR3 has 13 residues. In DNA form, the CDR3 reads TGTGCCAGTAGTATGGGGACAGGGTATGGCTACACCTTC. This translates into CASSMGTGYGYTF.

The chain employs TRBV9 and TRBJ2-3, with TRBD2 matching over 8 bases. Trimming cost V 0 bases and J 2 bases; bases outside gene matches: 5. Germline CDR1 is SGDLS and CDR2 is YYNGEE. CDR3 length equals 16 residues. DNA for the CDR3: TGTGCCAGCAGCGTAGGTAATAGCGGGGACACAGATACGCAGTATTTT. As protein: CASSVGNSGDTDTQYF. Looking up the rest from reference TRBV9 and TRBJ2-3 gives the full variable domain: DSGVTQTPKHLITATGQRVTLRCSPRSGDLSVYWYQQSLDQGLQFLIQYYNGEERAKGNILERFSAQQFPDLHSELNLSSLELGDSALYFCASSVGNSGDTDTQYFGPGTRLTVL.

This chain connects TRBV10-3 to TRBJ1-5; D perhaps matches TRBD1 (6 bases). Germline V gene data show CDR1 as ENHRY and CDR2 as SYGVKD. The CDR3 extends over 14 amino acids. V was pared by 8 bases and J by 6 bases, with 17 bases between. The CDR3 loop reads CAISELGASQPQHF. The CDR3 DNA sequence: TGTGCCATCTCAGAGCTGGGGGCGAGTCAGCCCCAGCATTTT.

The chain carries TRBV5-1 and TRBJ2-3; perhaps TRBD1 as D (6 bases). This CDR3 spans 16 amino acids. Trimming took off 2 bases at V and 1 base at J, with 14 bases between the two ends. Germline V gene lookup returns CDR1 SGHRS and CDR2 YFSETQ. CDR3 amino acids: CASSFSLRGRTDTQYF. The CDR3 nucleotides are TGCGCCAGCAGCTTCTCCCTCAGGGGTCGCACAGATACGCAGTATTTT.

The rearrangement joins TRBV15 to TRBJ2-1; 16 nucleotides align to TRBD2. This CDR3 has 17 amino acids. The V gene end was trimmed by 3 bases and the J gene end by 2 bases; junction bases not matched to a gene: 1. Germline values: CDR1 LNHNV, CDR2 YYDKDF (reference sequence). The CDR3 nucleotides read TGTGCCACCAGCAGGGGACTAGCGGGGGGGACCTACAATGAGCAGTTCTTC. It codes for CATSRGLAGGTYNEQFF.

CDR3 DNA: TGTGCCAGCAGCTTCCCTGCTAGCGGGGGGGCAGATACGCAGTATTTT. As protein: CASSFPASGGADTQYF. This sequence joins TRBV5-4 and TRBJ2-3; 12 bases agree with TRBD2. J lost 4 bases, V lost 2 bases, and 5 bases had no gene match. This CDR3 has 16 amino acids. From germline, CDR1 is SGHNT and CDR2 YYREEE (reference sequence). Supplemented by reference TRBV5-4 and TRBJ2-3, the full variable domain reads ETGVTQSPTHLIKTRGQQVTLRCSSQSGHNTVSWYQQALGQGPQFIFQYYREEENGRGNFPPRFSGLQFPNYSSELNVNALELDDSALYLCASSFPASGGADTQYFGPGTRLTVL.

The J gene is TRBJ1-1, the V gene TRBV19; D unclear. CDR3 length equals 14 residues. CDR1 is LNHDA and CDR2 is SQIVND in the germline V gene (reference sequence). Trimming took 5 bases from V and 8 from J, leaving 18 bases between them. This chain's CDR3 is CASSPLLRLMEAFF. In DNA, the CDR3 is TGTGCCAGTAGTCCTCTCCTAAGGTTGATGGAAGCTTTCTTT. The full variable domain, in which reference TRBV19 and TRBJ1-1 provide the parts outside the CDR3, is DGGITQSPKYLFRKEGQNVTLSCEQNLNHDAMYWYRQDPGQGLRLIYYSQIVNDFQKGDIAEGYSVSREKKESFPLTVTSAQKNPTAFYLCASSPLLRLMEAFFGQGTRLTVV.

The chain joins TRBV7-9 to TRBJ1-1, with a possible D match to TRBD1 (6 bases). The CDR3 spans 15 residues. V was shortened by 4 bases and J by 3 bases, with 15 bases between the two germline ends. The germline V gene has CDR1 SEHNR and CDR2 FQNEAQ (reference sequence). CDR3 residues: CASSSARPGDTEAFF. The CDR3 DNA is TGTGCCAGCAGCTCCGCGAGGCCAGGGGACACTGAAGCTTTCTTT.

This clone was recorded once. The V and J genes are TRBV19 and TRBJ1-5; 7 bases fit TRBD1. V dropped 5 bases and J dropped 6; count of bases not matched to a gene: 22. The length of the CDR3 is 19 residues. The V gene's germline CDR1 is LNHDA and CDR2 SQIVND (reference sequence). CDR3 sequence: CASSSTGHRGVSGSQPQHF. CDR3 DNA sequence: TGTGCCAGTAGTTCAACAGGCCACAGGGGTGTATCTGGTAGTCAGCCCCAGCATTTT.